This TCR beta chain was captured by sequencing in a study of PD-1 blockade in mismatch repair-deficient tumors (dated by TCRdb to between 2016 and 2019). Notes on the research overall: Between late 2013 and September 2016, around 91 consecutive patients with over ten mismatch repair-deficient cancer types, all previously treated and progressing, were enrolled in the trial. Tumor-associated T cell clones were tracked in the peripheral blood of patients responding to PD-1 blockade by deep sequencing of TCR CDR3 regions. Findings and caveats that apply to the study as a whole: After pembrolizumab, tumor-resident clones, which were often undetectable in blood before treatment, expanded rapidly and then contracted, generally ahead of radiologic responses.

The time point label here, explained by the study, means: peripheral blood before pembrolizumab. For every enrolled patient, mismatch repair deficiency was confirmed by either polymerase chain reaction or immunohistochemistry. TCR sequencing was performed for a few patients who responded to pembrolizumab therapy. The phase II trial prospectively tested pembrolizumab PD-1 blockade in advanced mismatch repair-deficient cancers regardless of tissue of origin. Serial peripheral blood T cell samples were collected before and at multiple times after starting PD-1 blockade. Blood sampling times were reported as weeks after the first pembrolizumab dose. Library preparation was by the immunoSEQ multiplex PCR assay. TCRdb stores this immuneACCESS table with in-frame sequences only. Part of the clones is absent; in the studies checked, under half of the shortfall reflects unresolved V genes, and no reason is known for the rest. This sample gives fewer than 60,000 clones in total; over 75% of them show up just once. The top ten clonotypes cover approximately 3.5% of the sample.

CDR3 length: 14 amino acids, cysteine to phenylalanine. The sequence is cut down to CDR3 DNA, 42 bases in frame from base 1. Via the germline V gene (reference sequence), CDR1 is LNHDA and CDR2 SQIVND. V sheds 5 bases and J sheds 1 base, leaving 11 bases between their ends. With regard to this clone: This clone's antigen is unknown. No much larger clone exists at a distance of one base, and base qualities are not known.

The sequence came from an adult with mismatch repair-deficient cancer. The source material was PBMCs, sampled before pembrolizumab treatment. The V and J segments used are TRBV19 and TRBJ1-1; tentative D gene TRBD1, with 6 bases matching. The sequenced DNA is TGTGCCAGTAGTGTGGGACATACGAACACTGAAGCTTTCTTT. Its protein reads: CASSVGHTNTEAFF.